This note documents a single TCR beta chain sequence. Antigen: not known. Sequencing templates came from extracted RNA that was reverse transcribed into cDNA. Some clones are missing from TCRdb's copy, which holds only in-frame ones; the method was immunoSEQ multiplex PCR. The sample has about 180,000 clones; roughly 60% are singletons. The researchers isolated CD4+ and CD8+ T cells from PBMCs by sorting. The V and J ends lost 0 bases and 3 bases respectively, with 6 bases between them. CDR1 and CDR2 from the germline V gene are GTSNPN and SVGIG (reference sequence). This CDR3 is built from 13 residues. This sample is drawn from a study of CD8+ T cells in alopecia areata. Study overall: Treated patients took oral tofacitinib at 5 to 10 mg twice daily. Regarding the study as a whole: Scalp samples also yield sequences of resident alphabeta T cells from normal skin.

The rearrangement joins TRBV30 to TRBJ1-5, with D unresolved. This sequence was found in a human donor with alopecia areata. Here the sequenced sample was CD4+ T cells sorted from blood, taken at week 0. The DNA of the CDR3 is TGTGCCTGGAGTGTAGACCCCAATCAGCCCCAGCATTTT. This translates into CAWSVDPNQPQHF.